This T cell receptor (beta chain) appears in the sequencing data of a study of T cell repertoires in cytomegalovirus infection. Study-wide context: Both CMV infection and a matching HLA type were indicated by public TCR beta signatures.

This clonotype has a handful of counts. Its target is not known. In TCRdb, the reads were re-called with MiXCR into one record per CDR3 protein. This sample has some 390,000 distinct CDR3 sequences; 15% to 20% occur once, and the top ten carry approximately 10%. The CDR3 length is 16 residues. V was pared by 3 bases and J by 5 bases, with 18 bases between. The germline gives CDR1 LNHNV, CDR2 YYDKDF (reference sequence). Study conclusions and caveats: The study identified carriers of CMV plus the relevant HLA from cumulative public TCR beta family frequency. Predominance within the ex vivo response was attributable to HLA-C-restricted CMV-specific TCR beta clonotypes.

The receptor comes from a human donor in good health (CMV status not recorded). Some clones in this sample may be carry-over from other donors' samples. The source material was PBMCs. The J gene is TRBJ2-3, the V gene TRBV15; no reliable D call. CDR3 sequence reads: CATSRSDLTSRDTQYF. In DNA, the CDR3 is TGTGCCACCAGCAGGTCGGACCTTACATCCCGAGATACGCAGTATTTT.